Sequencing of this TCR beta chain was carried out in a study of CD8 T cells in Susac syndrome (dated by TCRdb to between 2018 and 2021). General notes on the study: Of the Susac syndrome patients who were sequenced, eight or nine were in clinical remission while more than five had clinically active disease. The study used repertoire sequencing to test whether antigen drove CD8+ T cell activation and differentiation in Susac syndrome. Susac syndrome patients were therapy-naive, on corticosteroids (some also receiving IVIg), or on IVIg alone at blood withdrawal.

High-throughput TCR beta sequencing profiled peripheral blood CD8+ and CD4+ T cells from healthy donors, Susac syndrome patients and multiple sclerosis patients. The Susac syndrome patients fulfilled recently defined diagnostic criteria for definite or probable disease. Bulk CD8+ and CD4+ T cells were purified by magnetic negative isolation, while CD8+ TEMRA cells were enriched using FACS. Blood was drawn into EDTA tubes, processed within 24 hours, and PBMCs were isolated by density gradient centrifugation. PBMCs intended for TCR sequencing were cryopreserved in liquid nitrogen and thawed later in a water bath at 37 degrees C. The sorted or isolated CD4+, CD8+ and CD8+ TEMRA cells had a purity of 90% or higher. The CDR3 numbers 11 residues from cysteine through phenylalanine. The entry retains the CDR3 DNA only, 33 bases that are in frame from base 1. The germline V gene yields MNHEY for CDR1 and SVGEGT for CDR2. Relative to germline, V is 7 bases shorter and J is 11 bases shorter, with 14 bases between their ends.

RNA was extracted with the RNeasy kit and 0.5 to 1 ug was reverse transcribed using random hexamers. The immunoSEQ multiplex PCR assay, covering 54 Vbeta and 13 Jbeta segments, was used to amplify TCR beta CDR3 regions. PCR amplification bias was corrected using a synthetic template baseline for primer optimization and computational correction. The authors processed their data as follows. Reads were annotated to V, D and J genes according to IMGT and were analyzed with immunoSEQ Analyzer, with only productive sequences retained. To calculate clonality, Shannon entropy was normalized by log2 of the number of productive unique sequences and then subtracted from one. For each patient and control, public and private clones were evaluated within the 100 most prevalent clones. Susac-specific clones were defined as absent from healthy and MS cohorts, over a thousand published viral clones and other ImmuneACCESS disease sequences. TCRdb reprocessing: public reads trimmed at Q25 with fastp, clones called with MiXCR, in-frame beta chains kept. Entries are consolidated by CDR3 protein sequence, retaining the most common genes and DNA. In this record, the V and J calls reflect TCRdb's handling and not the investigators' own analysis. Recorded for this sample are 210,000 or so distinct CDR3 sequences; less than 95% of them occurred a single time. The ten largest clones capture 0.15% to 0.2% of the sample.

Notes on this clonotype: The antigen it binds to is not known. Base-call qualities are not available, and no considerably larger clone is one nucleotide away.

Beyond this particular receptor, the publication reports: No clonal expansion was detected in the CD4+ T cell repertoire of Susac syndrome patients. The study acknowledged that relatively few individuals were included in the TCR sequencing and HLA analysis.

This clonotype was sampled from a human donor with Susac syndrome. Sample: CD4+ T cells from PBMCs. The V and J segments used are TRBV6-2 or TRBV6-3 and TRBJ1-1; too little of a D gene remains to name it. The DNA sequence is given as TGTGCCAGCATCGCAGGACCTCGGGCTTTCTTT. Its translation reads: CASIAGPRAFF.